A few counts support the clone carrying this T cell receptor beta chain. Antigen unknown. CDR1 and CDR2 from the germline V gene are MDHEN and SYDVKM. The CDR3 has 14 amino acids. Trimming at V came to 7 bases and at J to 2 bases, leaving 8 bases not matched to a gene. The sample originates from a study of blood T cells in healthy people across ages. Study-level findings and limits: Expanded clonotype changes were possibly confounded by unknown donor CMV status.

Together with a sample-barcoded 5' primer, a J-beta primer mix was included in a second PCR lasting roughly 6 to 12 cycles. Every cDNA was tagged by a template-switch adaptor with 12 random nucleotides. TCRdb recomputed calls from the 5' RACE reads with MiXCR, one row per CDR3 protein. The sample consists of a few hundred thousand distinct CDR3 sequences, roughly a quarter of them appearing once. There were healthy Caucasian individuals from Russia, aged roughly 6 to 95, serving as donors. Material for sequencing was blood. The receptor comes from a woman in her 70s in good health. The chain recombines TRBV28 with TRBJ2-7, with 7 bases matching TRBD1. The CDR3 nucleotides are TGTGCCAGCACCACCTCACAGGGGCCCTACGAGCAGTACTTC. Translated: CASTTSQGPYEQYF. The complete variable domain, with remaining parts taken from reference TRBV28 and TRBJ2-7, reads DVKVTQSSRYLVKRTGEKVFLECVQDMDHENMFWYRQDPGLGLRLIYFSYDVKMKEKGDIPEGYSVSREKKERFSLILESASTNQTSMYLCASTTSQGPYEQYFGPGTRLTVT.